These 3 T cell receptor beta chains originate from one sample sequenced in a study of shared clonotypes between healthy human individuals. Using immunoSEQ multiplex PCR, the repertoire was profiled, and TCRdb retains in-frame clones only, with some absent. The sample consists of approximately 100,000 clones, 67% of them appearing once. The sample comprised memory CD8+ T cells sorted from blood. Indicated subset: CD45RO+ cells pooled with CCR7-negative TemRA cells. The receptors shown here come from a man aged 25 to 40 in good health.

This chain joins TRBV10-2 and TRBJ1-5; the D is unclear. V lost 0 bases to trimming and J lost 0 bases, with 12 bases between them. Germline V gene data show CDR1 as WSHSY and CDR2 as SAAADI. The CDR3 runs to 17 residues. For the CDR3, the DNA is TGCGCCAGCAGTGAGTCCGTTTCTGACCATAGCAATCAGCCCCAGCATTTT. This translates into CASSESVSDHSNQPQHF.

V and J are TRBV7-9 and TRBJ2-3; D unresolved. CDR1 and CDR2 (germline): SEHNR, FQNEAQ (reference sequence). V was cut by 6 bases and J by 7 bases, with 11 bases left in between. This CDR3 spans 12 amino acids. The chain's CDR3 is CASRSDRHTQYF. The CDR3 DNA reads TGTGCCAGCAGGTCGGATCGGCATACGCAGTATTTT.

V gene TRBV7-9 combines with J gene TRBJ2-1, with D tentatively TRBD2 (6 bases). Germline CDR1 SEHNR, CDR2 FQNEAQ (reference sequence). Trimming removed 4 bases at V and 6 bases at J, with 16 bases between. The CDR3 loop spans 15 amino acids. In DNA form, the CDR3 reads TGTGCCAGCAGCTCCTGGCGGGGCGCTTCCAATGAGCAGTTCTTC. Protein sequence: CASSSWRGASNEQFF.